Listed here is a single TCR beta chain. Its matching antigen is unknown. The data were obtained in a study of T cell responses to AZD1222 COVID-19 vaccine. Study results and caveats: The study reported that nearly half of spike-specific TCRs target unmutated variant regions. The number of AZD1222 recipients seropositive at baseline was only five or six. Most donors were white British, females outnumbered males, and clonal diversity was possibly underestimated. Vaccine-associated CD4 TCRs spanned spike, dominant at 160-218 and 743-854.

Germline CDR1 reads SNHLY; CDR2 reads FYNNEI. With V trimmed by 5 bases and J by 2 bases, 6 bases remained unmatched. This CDR3 is built from 14 residues. Sequenced by immunoSEQ multiplex PCR; TCRdb stores in-frame clones only, minus some. The table shows roughly 150,000 clones, with around 85% occurring only once. This sample comprised peripheral blood, obtained after recovery from COVID-19. This TCR derives from an adult who had recovered from COVID-19. The chain employs TRBV2 and TRBJ2-7; 7 positions match TRBD1. The CDR3 coding sequence is TGTGCCAGCAGTATACCTCAGGGGGCCTACGAGCAGTACTTC. It codes for CASSIPQGAYEQYF. The full variable domain, with the rest looked up from reference TRBV2 and TRBJ2-7, is EPEVTQTPSHQVTQMGQEVILRCVPISNHLYFYWYRQILGQKVEFLVSFYNNEISEKSEIFDDQFSVERPDGSNFTLKIRSTKLEDSAMYFCASSIPQGAYEQYFGPGTRLTVT.